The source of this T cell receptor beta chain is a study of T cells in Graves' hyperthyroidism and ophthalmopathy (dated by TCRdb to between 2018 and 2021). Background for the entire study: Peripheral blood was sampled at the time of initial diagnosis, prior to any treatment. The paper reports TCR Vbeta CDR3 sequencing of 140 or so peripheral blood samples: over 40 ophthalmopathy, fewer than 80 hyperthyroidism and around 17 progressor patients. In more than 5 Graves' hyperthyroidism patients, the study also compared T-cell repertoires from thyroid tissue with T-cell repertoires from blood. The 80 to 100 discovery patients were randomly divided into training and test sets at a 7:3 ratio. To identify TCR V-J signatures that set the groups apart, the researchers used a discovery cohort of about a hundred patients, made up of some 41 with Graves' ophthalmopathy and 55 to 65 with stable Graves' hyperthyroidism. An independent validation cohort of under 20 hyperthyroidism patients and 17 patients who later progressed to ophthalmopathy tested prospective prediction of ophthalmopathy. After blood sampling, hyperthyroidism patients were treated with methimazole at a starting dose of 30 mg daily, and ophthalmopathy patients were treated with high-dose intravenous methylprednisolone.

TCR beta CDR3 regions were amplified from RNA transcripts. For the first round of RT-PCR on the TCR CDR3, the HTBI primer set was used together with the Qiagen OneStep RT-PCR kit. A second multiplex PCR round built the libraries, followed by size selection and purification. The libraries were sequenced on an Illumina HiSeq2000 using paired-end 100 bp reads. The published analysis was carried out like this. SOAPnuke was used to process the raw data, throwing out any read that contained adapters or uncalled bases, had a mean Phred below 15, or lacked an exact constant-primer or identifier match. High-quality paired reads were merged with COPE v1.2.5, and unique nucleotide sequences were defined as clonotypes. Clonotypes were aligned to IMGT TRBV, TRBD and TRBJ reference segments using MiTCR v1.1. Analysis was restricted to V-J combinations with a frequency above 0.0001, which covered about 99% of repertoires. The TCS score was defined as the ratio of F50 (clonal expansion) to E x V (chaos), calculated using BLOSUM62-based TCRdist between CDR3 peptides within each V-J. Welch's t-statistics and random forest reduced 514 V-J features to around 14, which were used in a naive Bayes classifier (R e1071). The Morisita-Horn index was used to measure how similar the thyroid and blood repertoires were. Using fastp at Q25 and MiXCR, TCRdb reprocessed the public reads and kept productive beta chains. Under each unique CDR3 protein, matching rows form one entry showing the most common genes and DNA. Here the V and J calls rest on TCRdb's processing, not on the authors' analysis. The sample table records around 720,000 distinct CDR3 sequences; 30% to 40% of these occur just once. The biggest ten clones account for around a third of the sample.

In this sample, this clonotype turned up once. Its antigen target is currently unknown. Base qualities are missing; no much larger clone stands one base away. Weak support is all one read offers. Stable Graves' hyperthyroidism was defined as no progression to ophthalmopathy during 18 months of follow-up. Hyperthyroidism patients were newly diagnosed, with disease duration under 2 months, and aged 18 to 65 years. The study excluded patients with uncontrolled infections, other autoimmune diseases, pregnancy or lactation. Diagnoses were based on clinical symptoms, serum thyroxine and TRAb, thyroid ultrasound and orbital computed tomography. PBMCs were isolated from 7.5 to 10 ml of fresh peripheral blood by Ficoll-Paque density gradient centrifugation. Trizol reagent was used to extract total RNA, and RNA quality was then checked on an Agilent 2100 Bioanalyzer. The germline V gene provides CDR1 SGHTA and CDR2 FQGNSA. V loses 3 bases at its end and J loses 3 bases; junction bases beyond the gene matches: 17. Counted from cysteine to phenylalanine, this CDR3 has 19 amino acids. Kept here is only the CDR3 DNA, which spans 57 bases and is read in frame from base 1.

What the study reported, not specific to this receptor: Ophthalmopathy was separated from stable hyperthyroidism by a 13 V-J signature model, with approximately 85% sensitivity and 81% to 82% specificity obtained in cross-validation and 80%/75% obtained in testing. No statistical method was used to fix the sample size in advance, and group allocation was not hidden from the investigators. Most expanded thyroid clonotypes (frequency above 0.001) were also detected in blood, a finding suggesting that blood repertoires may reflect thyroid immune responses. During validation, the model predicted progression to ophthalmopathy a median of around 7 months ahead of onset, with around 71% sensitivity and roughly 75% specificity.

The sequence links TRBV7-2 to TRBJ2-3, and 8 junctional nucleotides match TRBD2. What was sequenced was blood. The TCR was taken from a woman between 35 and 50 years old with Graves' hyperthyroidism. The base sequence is TGTGCCAGCAGCTTCTCCCCCAGATTTAGCGGGAATAGAACAGATACGCAGTATTTT. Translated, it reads CASSFSPRFSGNRTDTQYF.